This T cell receptor (beta chain) stems from a study of blood T cells in healthy people across ages. A second about 6 to 12 cycle PCR used barcoded and J-beta primers. One entry per CDR3 protein, called by TCRdb with MiXCR from the 5' RACE reads. The sample gives some 1,500,000 distinct CDR3 sequences, roughly two fifths of which show up once; just over 4% is in the top ten. The origin of this receptor is a woman aged 18-30 years in good health. Sequencing was done on a sample of blood.

The CDR3 loop reads CASSQGTSGCEQYF. The CDR3, as DNA: TGTGCCAGCAGTCAAGGGACTAGCGGCTGCGAGCAGTACTTC. V gene TRBV27 combines with J gene TRBJ2-5; 11 nucleotides align to TRBD2. The better agreement between TRBJ2-7 and the DNA end casts doubt on the J call. This CDR3 comprises 14 residues. From germline, CDR1 is MNHEY and CDR2 SMNVEV (reference sequence).